In its sample, the clone carrying this T cell receptor beta chain was seen once. This sample is drawn from a study of blood T cell repertoires in COVID-19. Across the whole study: Collection of acute and convalescent COVID-19 samples took place in the United States, Italy and Spain. The cDNA or gDNA used as material had been derived from T cells, B-cell-depleted T cells, or PBMCs.

As handled by the study authors: Estimates of nucleated cell counts were drawn from the amplification of reference gene primers. The assay was immunoSEQ multiplex PCR, and TCRdb's table has in-frame clones only and misses some. For V, J and clone size, that table is used; D and trimming come from the DNA. The sample carries about 180,000 clones, about 91% recorded once. The CDR3 extends over 12 amino acids. Trimming cost V 8 bases and J 2 bases; bases outside gene matches: 0. Germline assignment: CDR1 MNHEY and CDR2 SMNVEV (reference sequence). The chain joins TRBV27 to TRBJ2-1; 7 positions match TRBD1. The sequenced sample consisted of peripheral blood. The sequence was collected from a woman in her twenties or thirties with acute or convalescent COVID-19. The CDR3 nucleotides are TGTGCCAGCGGACAGGCCTACAATGAGCAGTTCTTC. Its protein product is CASGQAYNEQFF.